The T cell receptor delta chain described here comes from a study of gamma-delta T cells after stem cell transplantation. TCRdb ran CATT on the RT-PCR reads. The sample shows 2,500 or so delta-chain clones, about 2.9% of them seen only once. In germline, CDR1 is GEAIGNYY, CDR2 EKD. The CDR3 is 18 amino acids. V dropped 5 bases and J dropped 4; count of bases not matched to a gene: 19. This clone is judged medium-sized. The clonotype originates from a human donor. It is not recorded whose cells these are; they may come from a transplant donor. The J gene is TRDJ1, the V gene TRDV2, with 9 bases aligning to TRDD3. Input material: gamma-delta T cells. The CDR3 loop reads CACAELVLGETRYDKLIF. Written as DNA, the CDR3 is TGTGCCTGTGCGGAATTAGTACTGGGGGAAACCAGGTACGATAAACTCATCTTT.